The clone carrying this T cell receptor (beta chain) has only a few counts. Its antigen is not identified. This sample is part of a study of T-cell reconstitution after alpha-beta-depleted transplantation in children. General study points: Where alpha-beta T cells came from about two months after transplant was reportedly several hundred expanded graft clones.

Trimming left V 3 bases short and J 5 bases short, with 12 bases between. Germline assignment: CDR1 SGHDT and CDR2 YYEEEE. The CDR3 is 14 residues long. The TCRbeta library was prepared with unique molecular identifiers. TCRdb redid the calling of the PCR reads with MiXCR, one entry per CDR3 protein. Found here are fewer than 750,000 distinct CDR3 sequences, roughly 23% of them singletons; the top ten hold 14%. The sequence came from a boy under two years old who had a stem cell transplant for acute myeloid leukemia, so the T cells may come from the graft donor. The chain has TRBV5-6 and TRBJ2-1; D not certain. Sample: PBMCs, mostly from graft donor cells, taken 360 days after TCRalphabeta/CD19-depleted stem cell transplant. The CDR3 protein is CASSWTRFNNEQFF. CDR3 DNA sequence: TGTGCCAGCAGCTGGACCAGGTTTAACAATGAGCAGTTCTTC.